Each of the 32 T cell receptor beta chains below was sequenced from the same sample in a study of cytomegalovirus exposure and HLA in healthy donors. PCR primers comprised 60 Vbeta and 13 Jbeta primers. This table comes from immunoSEQ multiplex PCR, and its TCRdb copy is limited to in-frame clones, with some not included. The table records 100,000 to 150,000 clones, approximately 80% of them present only once. Sequenced: PBMCs. The receptors were sampled from a female donor in good health and CMV-seronegative.

CDR3 sequence reads: CASSFSTNNQETQYF. The CDR3 DNA follows: TGTGCCAGCAGCTTTTCCACAAACAATCAAGAGACCCAGTACTTC. This chain joins TRBV7-2 and TRBJ2-5; D gene ambiguous. Between the trimmed V and J ends, which lost 3 bases and 2 bases, there was a span of 13 bases. The CDR3 length is 15 residues. Germline CDR1 is SGHTA and CDR2 is FQGNSA.

The CDR3 DNA reads TGTGCCAGCAGTTATGGGACAGACTTCTCCTACGAGCAGTACTTC. Protein sequence: CASSYGTDFSYEQYF. The chain combines TRBV5-6 with TRBJ2-7; 7 bases match TRBD1. CDR1 is SGHDT and CDR2 is YYEEEE in the germline V gene. V trimming: 5 bases; J trimming: 0 bases; junction bases outside the gene matches: 8. This CDR3 region has 15 residues.

The gene calls are TRBV6-5 and TRBJ2-1; weak D call: TRBD2 (6 bases). Germline assignment: CDR1 MNHEY and CDR2 SVGAGI. The ends were cut back, 6 bases at V and 3 bases at J, with 15 bases in the middle. CDR3 size: 15 residues. CDR3 sequence: CASSRGGESYNEQFF. The DNA for the CDR3 is TGTGCCAGCAGCCGCGGAGGGGAAAGCTACAATGAGCAGTTCTTC.

This rearrangement joins TRBV4-2 to TRBJ2-5, with 8 positions matching TRBD1. Judging by the DNA end, TRBJ2-7 fits better; the J call may be wrong. This CDR3 comprises 15 residues. Germline V lookup: CDR1 LGHNA, CDR2 YNFKEQ. In DNA form, the CDR3 reads TGTGCCAGCAGCCAAGGGGGCCAGGGGGCCCACGAGCAGTACTTC. Translating it yields CASSQGGQGAHEQYF.

The V call is TRBV28, the J call TRBJ2-3; 8 bases fit TRBD2. The trim removed 4 bases at V and 4 bases at J, leaving 10 bases unmatched. In germline, CDR1 is MDHEN, CDR2 SYDVKM. The CDR3 contains 16 residues. The CDR3 loop reads CASSSPRREAADTQYF. The CDR3 bases are TGTGCCAGCAGTTCCCCCCGGCGGGAGGCTGCAGATACGCAGTATTTT. Complete variable domain (other parts from reference TRBV28 and TRBJ2-3): DVKVTQSSRYLVKRTGEKVFLECVQDMDHENMFWYRQDPGLGLRLIYFSYDVKMKEKGDIPEGYSVSREKKERFSLILESASTNQTSMYLCASSSPRREAADTQYFGPGTRLTVL.

This rearrangement joins TRBV7-2 to TRBJ1-2, with 8 bases aligning to TRBD1. Germline lookup yields CDR1 SGHTA and CDR2 FQGNSA. This CDR3 is 14 amino acids long. The V segment lost 5 bases and the J segment 5 bases; nucleotides outside the gene matches: 7. CDR3 sequence (DNA): TGTGCCAGCAGCAACCGGACAGGGAAATATGGCTACACCTTC. Amino acids: CASSNRTGKYGYTF. The full variable domain, its missing parts supplied by reference TRBV7-2 and TRBJ1-2, is GAGVSQSPSNKVTEKGKDVELRCDPISGHTALYWYRQSLGQGLEFLIYFQGNSAPDKSGLPSDRFSAERTGGSVSTLTIQRTQQEDSAVYLCASSNRTGKYGYTFGSGTRLTVV.

This clone was detected a few times. The rearrangement uses TRBV12-5 and TRBJ1-1; 8 bases align to TRBD1. Germline V gene lookup returns CDR1 LGHNT and CDR2 FRNRAP. V lost 5 bases to trimming and J lost 11 bases; unmatched junction nucleotides: 7. The CDR3 is made up of 12 amino acids. CDR3 protein: CASGLGQGRAFF. In nucleotides, the CDR3 is TGTGCTAGTGGTCTCGGACAGGGTCGCGCTTTCTTT.

This chain links TRBV6-1 with TRBJ1-4, with D possibly matching TRBD1 (6 bases). The CDR3 contains 15 residues. Germline CDR1 reads MNHNS; CDR2 reads SASEGT. Trimming took 9 bases from V and 4 from J, leaving 18 bases between them. This CDR3 reads CARGGGGPINEKLFF. In DNA, the CDR3 is TGTGCCAGAGGGGGGGGCGGGCCTATTAATGAAAAACTGTTTTTT.

The chain has TRBV7-9 and TRBJ2-7; no definite D call. Germline loops: CDR1 SEHNR, CDR2 FQNEAQ (reference sequence). The CDR3 is 12 amino acids. V dropped 4 bases and J dropped 8 bases, with 12 bases sitting between them. The CDR3 sequence: CASSYPSQKQYF. The CDR3 DNA reads TGTGCCAGCAGCTACCCATCCCAGAAGCAGTACTTC.

This rearrangement joins TRBV30 to TRBJ2-1; 8 nucleotides agree with TRBD2. Germline CDR1 is GTSNPN and CDR2 is SVGIG (reference sequence). V dropped 6 bases and J dropped 7; count of bases not matched to a gene: 11. This CDR3 has 14 amino acids. The CDR3: CACGPGTRSNEQFF. CDR3 nucleotides: TGTGCCTGTGGACCCGGGACTAGATCGAATGAGCAGTTCTTC.

The rearrangement uses TRBV27 and TRBJ2-5; 8 nucleotides align to TRBD1. The J call may be incorrect, as the DNA end agrees better with TRBJ2-7. Per the germline V gene, CDR1 is MNHEY and CDR2 is SMNVEV (reference sequence). The CDR3 runs 13 residues. DNA of the CDR3: TGTGCCAGCAGTTTCAGGGGGCCCTACGAGCAGTACTTC. This codes for CASSFRGPYEQYF.

The chain couples TRBV7-8 to TRBJ2-7, with 8 bases matching TRBD1. The CDR3 runs 17 residues. Germline lookup yields CDR1 SGHVS and CDR2 FQNEAQ. The J segment lost 6 bases and the V segment lost 4 bases, leaving 17 bases of the junction unmatched. This chain's CDR3 is CASSSAGTGTKGVEQYF. DNA for the CDR3: TGTGCCAGCAGCTCCGCCGGGACAGGCACTAAGGGTGTCGAGCAGTACTTC.

The chain links TRBV30 to TRBJ2-3; TRBD2 agrees at 10 bases. V lost 5 bases to trimming and J lost 5 bases; unmatched junction nucleotides: 4. From germline, CDR1 is GTSNPN and CDR2 SVGIG (reference sequence). The length of the CDR3 is 13 residues. The CDR3 loop reads CAWATSGKDTQYF. The CDR3 bases are TGTGCCTGGGCCACTAGCGGGAAAGATACGCAGTATTTT.

The chain couples TRBV5-6 to TRBJ2-7; perhaps TRBD2 as D (6 bases). The V gene lost 2 bases and the J gene lost 0 bases, with 15 bases spanning the gap. CDR3 length: 16 residues. Germline values: CDR1 SGHDT, CDR2 YYEEEE. CDR3: CASSLSPGRYSYEQYF. CDR3 in DNA: TGTGCCAGCAGCTTATCTCCCGGGAGATACTCCTACGAGCAGTACTTC.

The table lists this clone with a count of one. This chain's CDR3 is CASSSLAVGTDTQYF. The CDR3 DNA follows: TGCGCCAGCAGCTCACTAGCGGTAGGCACAGATACGCAGTATTTT. V usage is TRBV4-3 and J usage is TRBJ2-3; TRBD2 matches 8 bases. The germline V gene encodes CDR1 LGHNA and CDR2 YSLEER. The CDR3 has 15 residues. Losses at the gene ends were 5 bases for V and 1 base for J; bases not matched to a gene: 5.

The V call is TRBV5-1, the J call TRBJ2-4; 7 nucleotides agree with TRBD1. Germline V gene lookup returns CDR1 SGHRS and CDR2 YFSETQ. This CDR3 is built from 18 residues. After removal of 0 bases from V and 7 bases from J, the junction contained 16 bases not matched to a gene. The CDR3 region is CASSLAIGGVSVGNIQYF. CDR3 nucleotide sequence: TGCGCCAGCAGCTTGGCTATAGGGGGCGTATCAGTGGGTAACATTCAGTACTTC. The full variable domain, completed using reference TRBV5-1 and TRBJ2-4, is KAGVTQTPRYLIKTRGQQVTLSCSPISGHRSVSWYQQTPGQGLQFLFEYFSETQRNKGNFPGRFSGRQFSNSRSEMNVSTLELGDSALYLCASSLAIGGVSVGNIQYFGAGTRLSVL.

As regards this clone: One junction end disagrees with the germline gene, perhaps due to a read error. The sample holds other DNA sequences that translate to the same CDR3. The chain combines TRBV2 with TRBJ2-2, with 9 nucleotides matching TRBD2. The CDR3 is made up of 12 amino acids. In germline, CDR1 is SNHLY, CDR2 FYNNEI. The CDR3 region is CASTSGTGELFF. The CDR3 DNA follows: TGTGCCAGCACTAGCGGGACCGGAGAGCTGTTTTTT.

This clone appeared a few times. The chain couples TRBV19 to TRBJ1-2, with 7 bases matching TRBD1. The CDR3 sequence is 12 residues long. V gave up 9 bases and J gave up 2 bases; unmatched junction bases: 3. Germline V gene sequence: CDR1 LNHDA, CDR2 SQIVND (reference sequence). DNA for the CDR3: TGTGCCAGCATGGGACAGAACTATGGCTACACCTTC. This translates into CASMGQNYGYTF.

The V call is TRBV19, the J call TRBJ1-2; 7 bases fit TRBD1. V lost 9 bases and J lost 2; bases outside the gene matches: 6. Germline loops: CDR1 LNHDA, CDR2 SQIVND (reference sequence). The CDR3 extends over 13 amino acids. The CDR3 here is CASRDSWNYGYTF. The CDR3 region has the DNA TGTGCCAGCCGGGACAGTTGGAACTATGGCTACACCTTC. Drawing the rest from reference TRBV19 and TRBJ1-2, the complete variable domain is DGGITQSPKYLFRKEGQNVTLSCEQNLNHDAMYWYRQDPGQGLRLIYYSQIVNDFQKGDIAEGYSVSREKKESFPLTVTSAQKNPTAFYLCASRDSWNYGYTFGSGTRLTVV.

The V and J genes are TRBV9 and TRBJ1-1; 11 bases are shared with TRBD1. The CDR3 consists of 16 residues. Germline trimming cut 5 bases from V and 3 bases from J; bases unmatched to any gene: 9. The V gene's germline CDR1 is SGDLS and CDR2 YYNGEE. DNA for the CDR3: TGTGCCAGCAGTATAGGACAGGGGGCAGGGGACACTGAAGCTTTCTTT. Its translation is CASSIGQGAGDTEAFF.

The chain joins TRBV11-2 to TRBJ2-7; D perhaps matches TRBD2 (6 bases). The V gene's germline CDR1 is SGHAT and CDR2 FQNNGV. The CDR3 is 14 amino acids. The ends were cut back, 5 bases at V and 0 bases at J, with 11 bases in the middle. As DNA, the CDR3 is TGTGCCAGCAGCCTGGCGGAGGGCTCCTACGAGCAGTACTTC. Amino acids: CASSLAEGSYEQYF. Full variable domain (remainder filled in from reference TRBV11-2 and TRBJ2-7): EAGVAQSPRYKIIEKRQSVAFWCNPISGHATLYWYQQILGQGPKLLIQFQNNGVVDDSQLPKDRFSAERLKGVDSTLKIQPAKLEDSAVYLCASSLAEGSYEQYFGPGTRLTVT.

This chain connects TRBV6-4 to TRBJ1-5; D call uncertain. The CDR3 spans 13 residues. Germline CDR1 reads MRHNA; CDR2 reads SNTAGT. V dropped 11 bases and J dropped 0 bases, with 11 bases sitting between them. CDR3 loop: CASAADSNQPQHF. The CDR3 DNA is TGTGCCTCCGCCGCGGATAGCAATCAGCCCCAGCATTTT.

The V and J genes are TRBV5-1 and TRBJ2-5, with D maybe TRBD2 (7 bases). CDR3 length: 15 residues. Per germline, CDR1 SGHRS and CDR2 YFSETQ. Trimming took 2 bases from V and 4 from J, leaving 15 bases between them. The CDR3 sequence is CASSFEGGGPETQYF. Here the CDR3 DNA reads TGCGCCAGCAGCTTTGAGGGGGGAGGGCCAGAGACCCAGTACTTC.

V gene TRBV2 combines with J gene TRBJ2-1, with a tentative D call TRBD1 (6 bases). The V gene lost 3 bases and the J gene lost 4 bases, with 13 bases spanning the gap. Per the germline V gene, CDR1 is SNHLY and CDR2 is FYNNEI. This CDR3 is built from 15 residues. CDR3 nucleotides: TGTGCCAGCAGTGATGAAGGGGGTAGTTACAATGAGCAGTTCTTC. Its translation is CASSDEGGSYNEQFF. The complete variable domain, with remaining parts taken from reference TRBV2 and TRBJ2-1, reads EPEVTQTPSHQVTQMGQEVILRCVPISNHLYFYWYRQILGQKVEFLVSFYNNEISEKSEIFDDQFSVERPDGSNFTLKIRSTKLEDSAMYFCASSDEGGSYNEQFFGPGTRLTVL.

The table lists this clone with a few counts. The chain links TRBV7-8 to TRBJ2-7; 8 nucleotides line up with TRBD1. J lost 2 bases, V lost 5 bases, and 5 bases had no gene match. Germline CDR1 SGHVS, CDR2 FQNEAQ. The CDR3 length is 14 residues. The CDR3 nucleotides are TGTGCCAGCAGCGTGACAGGGGAGGCCTACGAGCAGTACTTC. It translates to CASSVTGEAYEQYF.

V gene TRBV7-8 combines with J gene TRBJ2-1, with D unclear. The CDR3 spans 11 residues. Germline CDR1 reads SGHVS; CDR2 reads FQNEAQ. Trimming pared 6 bases from V and 9 bases from J, leaving 9 bases between. The CDR3 nucleotides are TGTGCCAGCAGTCCAACGGTTGAGCAGTTCTTC. Protein sequence: CASSPTVEQFF. The full variable domain, completed using reference TRBV7-8 and TRBJ2-1, is GAGVSQSPRYKVAKRGQDVALRCDPISGHVSLFWYQQALGQGPEFLTYFQNEAQLDKSGLPSDRFFAERPEGSVSTLKIQRTQQEDSAVYLCASSPTVEQFFGPGTRLTVL.

This chain connects TRBV19 to TRBJ1-1, with D unclear. Per germline, CDR1 LNHDA and CDR2 SQIVND (reference sequence). This CDR3 region has 14 residues. V lost 4 bases to trimming and J lost 1 base, with 10 bases between them. The DNA of the CDR3 is TGTGCCAGTAGTACTGGACTGGGGAACACTGAAGCTTTCTTT. It encodes CASSTGLGNTEAFF.

The chain combines TRBV21-1 with TRBJ2-1; TRBD1 reflects the table's D call only, with no check against the DNA. TRBV21-1 is recorded as a pseudogene. CDR3 size: 18 residues. In DNA, the CDR3 is TGTGCCAGCAGCAAAGCCCCCCCGGACAGGGGGCGCTTCGATGAGCAGTTCTTC. Translated: CASSKAPPDRGRFDEQFF.

The chain recombines TRBV28 with TRBJ2-5; 9 bases agree with TRBD2. Losses at the gene ends were 6 bases for V and 2 bases for J; bases not matched to a gene: 7. From germline, CDR1 is MDHEN and CDR2 SYDVKM. CDR3 length: 15 amino acids. CDR3 residues: CASRRRLAVQETQYF. The DNA for the CDR3 is TGTGCCAGCAGAAGGAGACTAGCGGTACAAGAGACCCAGTACTTC. The whole variable domain, remainder taken from reference TRBV28 and TRBJ2-5, is DVKVTQSSRYLVKRTGEKVFLECVQDMDHENMFWYRQDPGLGLRLIYFSYDVKMKEKGDIPEGYSVSREKKERFSLILESASTNQTSMYLCASRRRLAVQETQYFGPGTRLLVL.

Regarding this clone: One end of the junction varies from germline; a read error may be responsible. The J gene is TRBJ1-1, the V gene TRBV29-1; D not certain. This CDR3 region has 12 residues. Per germline, CDR1 SQVTM and CDR2 ANQGSEA. CDR3 sequence reads: CSVGQRNAEAFF. CDR3 nucleotides: TGCAGCGTTGGTCAGAGGAACGCTGAAGCTTTCTTT.

This clone is a singleton in its sample. The rearrangement uses TRBV10-3 and TRBJ2-7; 8 nucleotides line up with TRBD1. Germline trimming cut 9 bases from V and 4 bases from J; bases unmatched to any gene: 8. The CDR3 extends over 13 amino acids. The germline CDR1 and CDR2 sequences are ENHRY and SYGVKD. DNA for the CDR3: TGTGCCATGAAAGGACAGGGCGATTACGAGCAGTACTTC. Encoded protein: CAMKGQGDYEQYF.

The genes are TRBV28 and TRBJ1-2, with 7 bases fitting TRBD1. Germline-derived CDR1 and CDR2 are MDHEN and SYDVKM. The CDR3 is 15 residues long. J lost 6 bases, V lost 5 bases, and 12 bases had no gene match. CDR3 in amino acids: CASSHPNRGIDGYTF. CDR3 coding DNA: TGTGCCAGCAGTCATCCGAACAGGGGAATCGATGGCTACACCTTC.